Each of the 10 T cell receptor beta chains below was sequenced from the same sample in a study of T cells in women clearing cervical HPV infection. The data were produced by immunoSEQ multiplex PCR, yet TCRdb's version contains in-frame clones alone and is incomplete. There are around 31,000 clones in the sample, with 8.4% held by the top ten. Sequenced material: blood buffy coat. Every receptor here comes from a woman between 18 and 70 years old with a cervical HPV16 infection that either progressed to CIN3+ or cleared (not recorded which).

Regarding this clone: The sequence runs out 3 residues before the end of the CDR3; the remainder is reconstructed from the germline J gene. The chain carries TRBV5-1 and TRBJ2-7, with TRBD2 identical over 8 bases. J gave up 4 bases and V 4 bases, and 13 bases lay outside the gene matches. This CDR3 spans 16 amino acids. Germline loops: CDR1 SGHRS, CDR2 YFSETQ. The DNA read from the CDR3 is TGCGCCAGCAGCCAAGGACTAGCTGGAGGGGTATACGAG. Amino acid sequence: CASSQGLAGGVYE. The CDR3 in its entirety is CASSQGLAGGVYEQYF.

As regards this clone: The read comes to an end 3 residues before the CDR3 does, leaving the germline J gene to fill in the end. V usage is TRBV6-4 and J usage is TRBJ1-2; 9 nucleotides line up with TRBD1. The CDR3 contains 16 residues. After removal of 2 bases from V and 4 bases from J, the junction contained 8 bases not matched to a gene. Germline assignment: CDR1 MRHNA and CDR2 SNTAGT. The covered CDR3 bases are TGTGCCAGCAGTGACCCGGAGGGGACAGGGACCTATGGC. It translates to CASSDPEGTGTYG. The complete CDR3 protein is CASSDPEGTGTYGYTF.

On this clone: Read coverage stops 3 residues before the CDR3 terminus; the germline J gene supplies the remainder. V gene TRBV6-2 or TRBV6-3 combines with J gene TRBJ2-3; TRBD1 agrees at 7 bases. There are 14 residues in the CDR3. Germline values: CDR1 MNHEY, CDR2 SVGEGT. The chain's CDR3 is CASRLTGLDQPQYF. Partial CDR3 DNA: TGTGCCAGCAGGCTGACAGGGTTGGATCAGCCG.

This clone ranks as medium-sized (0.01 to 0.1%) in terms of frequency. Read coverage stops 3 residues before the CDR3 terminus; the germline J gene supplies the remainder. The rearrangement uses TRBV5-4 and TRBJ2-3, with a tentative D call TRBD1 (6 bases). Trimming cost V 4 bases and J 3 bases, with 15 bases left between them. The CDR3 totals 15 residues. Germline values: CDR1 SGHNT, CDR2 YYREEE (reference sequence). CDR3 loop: CASSLDTGMTDTQYF. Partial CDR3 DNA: TGTGCCAGCAGCCTCGACACAGGGATGACAGATACG.

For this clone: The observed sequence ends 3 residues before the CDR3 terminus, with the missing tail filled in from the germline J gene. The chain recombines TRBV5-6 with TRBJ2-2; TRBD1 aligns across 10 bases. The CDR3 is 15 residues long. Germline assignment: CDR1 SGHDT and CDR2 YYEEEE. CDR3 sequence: CASSPGGTGVGKLFF. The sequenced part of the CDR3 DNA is TGTGCCAGCAGCCCGGGAGGGACAGGGGTAGGAAAG. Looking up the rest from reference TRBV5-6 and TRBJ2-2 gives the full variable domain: DAGVTQSPTHLIKTRGQQVTLRCSPKSGHDTVSWYQQALGQGPQFIFQYYEEEERQRGNFPDRFSGHQFPNYSSELNVNALLLGDSALYLCASSPGGTGVGKLFFGEGSRLTVL.

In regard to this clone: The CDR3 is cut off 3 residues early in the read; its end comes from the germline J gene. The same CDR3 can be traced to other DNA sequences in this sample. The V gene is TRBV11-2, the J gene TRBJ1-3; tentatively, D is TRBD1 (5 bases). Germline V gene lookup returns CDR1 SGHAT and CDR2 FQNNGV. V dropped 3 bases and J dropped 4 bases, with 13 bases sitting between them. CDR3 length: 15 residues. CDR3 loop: CASSLGGERGNTIYF. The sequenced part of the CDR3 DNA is TGTGCCAGCAGCTTGGGGGGGGAGAGGGGAAACACC.

CDR3 loop: CASSLGGSRDEQYF. Incomplete CDR3 DNA: TGTGCCAGCAGCTTAGGCGGCAGCCGAGACGAG. This sequence joins TRBV7-2 and TRBJ2-7, with no clear D. The DNA ends 3 residues before the CDR3 does, and the rest of the CDR3 is filled in from the germline J gene. Germline lookup yields CDR1 SGHTA and CDR2 FQGNSA. This CDR3 spans 14 amino acids. The ends were cut back, 1 base at V and 5 bases at J, with 12 bases in the middle.

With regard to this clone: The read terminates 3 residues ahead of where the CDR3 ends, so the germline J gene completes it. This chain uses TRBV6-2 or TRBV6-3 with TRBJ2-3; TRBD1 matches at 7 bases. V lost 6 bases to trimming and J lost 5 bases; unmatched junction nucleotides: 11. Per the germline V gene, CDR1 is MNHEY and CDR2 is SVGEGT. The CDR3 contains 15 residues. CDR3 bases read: TGTGCCAGCAGCCTCTCCCCCAACAGGGGAGATACG. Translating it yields CASSLSPNRGDT. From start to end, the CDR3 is CASSLSPNRGDTQYF.

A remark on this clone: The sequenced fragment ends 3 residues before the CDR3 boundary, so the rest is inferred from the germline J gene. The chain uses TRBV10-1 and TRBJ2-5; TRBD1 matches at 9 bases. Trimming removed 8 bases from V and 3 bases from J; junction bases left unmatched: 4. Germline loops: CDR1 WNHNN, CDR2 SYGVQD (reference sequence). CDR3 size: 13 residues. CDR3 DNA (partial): TGCGCCAGCGTCCGGGACAGGGAAGAGACC. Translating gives CASVRDREET. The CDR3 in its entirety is CASVRDREETQYF.

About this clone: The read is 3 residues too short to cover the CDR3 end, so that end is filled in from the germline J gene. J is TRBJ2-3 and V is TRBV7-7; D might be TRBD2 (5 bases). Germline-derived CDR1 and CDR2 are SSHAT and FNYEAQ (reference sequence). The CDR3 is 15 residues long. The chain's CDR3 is CASSLVGGPQETQYF. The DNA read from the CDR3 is TGTGCCAGCAGCTTAGTAGGCGGGCCACAAGAGACG.